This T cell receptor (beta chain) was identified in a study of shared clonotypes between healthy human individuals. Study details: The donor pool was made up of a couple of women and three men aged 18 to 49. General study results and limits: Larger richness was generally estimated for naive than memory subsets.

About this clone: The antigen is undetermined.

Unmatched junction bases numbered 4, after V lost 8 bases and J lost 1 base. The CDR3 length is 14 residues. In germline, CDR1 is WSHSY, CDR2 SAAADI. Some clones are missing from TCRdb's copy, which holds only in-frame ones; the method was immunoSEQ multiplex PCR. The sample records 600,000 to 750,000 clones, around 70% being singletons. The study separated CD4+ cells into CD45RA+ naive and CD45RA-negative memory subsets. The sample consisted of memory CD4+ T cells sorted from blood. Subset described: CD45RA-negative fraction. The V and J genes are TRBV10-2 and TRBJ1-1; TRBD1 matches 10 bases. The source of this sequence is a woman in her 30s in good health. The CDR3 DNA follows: TGCGCCAGCGCTAGACAGGGGGCGAACACTGAAGCTTTCTTT. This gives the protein CASARQGANTEAFF.